Listed below are T cell receptor beta chains from one sample, sequenced in a study of PD-1 blockade in classical Hodgkin lymphoma. The data were produced by immunoSEQ multiplex PCR, yet TCRdb's version contains in-frame clones alone and is incomplete. Here the sample spans 20,000 to 25,000 clones, 90% being singletons. The sequenced sample was CD4+ T cells from blood. These receptors all stem from a human donor with classical Hodgkin lymphoma. CDR3s include the opening cysteine and the closing phenylalanine or tryptophan. The order of the fields is D gene, V gene, clone size, J gene, CDR3 protein, CDR3 DNA. The D gene is left open where the match is weak. Not every row has a clone size; where given, it reads once, few, many or a size class.

.,TRBV4-1,once,TRBJ2-2,CASSQFRAGGGRNTGELFF,TGCGCCAGCAGCCAATTTCGGGCCGGAGGGGGTCGGAACACCGGGGAGCTGTTTTTT
TRBD2,TRBV4-1,.,TRBJ2-2,CASSQGTTSPGELFF,TGCGCCAGCAGCCAGGGGACTACCTCCCCCGGGGAGCTGTTTTTT
.,TRBV5-5,.,TRBJ1-4,CASSLATFEKLFF,TGTGCCAGCAGCTTGGCTACCTTCGAAAAACTGTTTTTT
.,TRBV21-1,.,TRBJ2-7,CASSIRASSYEQYF,TGTGCCAGCAGCATCCGGGCCTCTTCCTACGAGCAGTACTTC
.,TRBV19,.,TRBJ1-1,CASSIRLTTEAFF,TGTGCCAGTAGTATTCGCCTGACGACTGAAGCTTTCTTT
.,TRBV19,.,TRBJ2-1,CASSISLINEQFF,TGTGCCAGTAGTATTTCCCTTATCAATGAGCAGTTCTTC
.,TRBV7-9,.,TRBJ2-2,CASSLESLGGELFF,TGTGCCAGCAGCTTAGAATCCTTGGGCGGGGAGCTGTTTTTT
.,TRBV2,.,TRBJ2-7,CASSDSPDTYEQYF,TGTGCCAGCAGTGATTCTCCGGATACCTACGAGCAGTACTTC
.,TRBV6-1,.,TRBJ1-1,CASSETGGWENTEAFF,TGTGCCAGCAGTGAAACCGGGGGTTGGGAGAACACTGAAGCTTTCTTT
TRBD1,TRBV6-4,.,TRBJ1-2,CASSQTGSNYGYTF,TGTGCCAGCAGTCAGACAGGGTCTAACTATGGCTACACCTTC
TRBD2,TRBV2,once,TRBJ2-7,CASTRGRGGLYEQYF,TGTGCCAGCACCCGTGGGCGGGGGGGCCTCTACGAGCAGTACTTC
TRBD2,TRBV11-2,.,TRBJ2-3,CASSLGHSGGATDTQYF,TGTGCCAGCAGCTTAGGACATAGCGGGGGGGCCACAGATACGCAGTATTTT
TRBD1,TRBV7-2,.,TRBJ2-4,CASSSPAQGRQNIQYF,TGTGCCAGCAGCTCCCCGGCACAGGGGCGTCAAAACATTCAGTACTTC
.,TRBV6-4,.,TRBJ1-1,CASSAGPGTEAFF,TGTGCCAGCAGCGCAGGGCCGGGCACTGAAGCTTTCTTT
TRBD1,TRBV5-5,.,TRBJ2-7,CASSLTPGTGTFEQYF,TGTGCCAGCAGCTTGACCCCCGGGACAGGGACATTCGAGCAGTACTTC
.,TRBV11-2,.,TRBJ1-2,CASSSETRATF,TGTGCCAGCAGCTCGGAGACGAGGGCCACCTTC